A single sample gave rise to the 15 T cell receptor beta chains below, sequenced in a study of cytomegalovirus exposure and HLA in healthy donors. Measured with immunoSEQ multiplex PCR; TCRdb has only the in-frame clones, and not every one. Here the sample spans about 100,000 clones, roughly 84% being singletons. The sequenced sample consisted of PBMCs. The source of these receptors is a woman aged 18-29 years in good health and CMV-seronegative.

The rearrangement uses TRBV7-9 and TRBJ1-3, with unresolved D. Germline V gene data show CDR1 as SEHNR and CDR2 as FQNEAQ (reference sequence). The CDR3 is 16 amino acids. V was clipped by 6 bases and J by 0 bases, with 15 bases between them. The CDR3 is CASSYYGGLSGNTIYF. The DNA for the CDR3 is TGTGCCAGCAGTTATTACGGAGGGCTCTCTGGAAACACCATATATTTT.

The chain combines TRBV28 with TRBJ1-5; no clear D gene. The V gene's germline CDR1 is MDHEN and CDR2 SYDVKM. This CDR3 is 14 amino acids long. The V gene lost 5 bases and the J gene lost 1 base, with 9 bases spanning the gap. The CDR3 sequence: CASSLRESNQPQHF. For the CDR3, the DNA is TGTGCCAGCAGTCTCCGGGAGAGCAATCAGCCCCAGCATTTT.

The CDR3 region has the DNA TGTGCCAGCAGTGAAGCAATAGGAAAACAGGCCAAACAGCCCCAGCATTTT. Its protein is CASSEAIGKQAKQPQHF. The gene calls are TRBV6-1 and TRBJ1-5, with a tentative D call TRBD1 (5 bases). Germline-derived CDR1 and CDR2 are MNHNS and SASEGT. The CDR3 sequence is 17 residues long. Trimming took 0 bases from V and 7 from J, leaving 19 bases between them.

This clone was seen only a few times. This rearrangement joins TRBV4-2 to TRBJ2-3; 7 nucleotides match TRBD1. Germline loops: CDR1 LGHNA, CDR2 YNFKEQ. The V and J ends lost 0 bases and 4 bases, in that order; junction bases with no gene match: 4. The length of the CDR3 is 15 residues. In DNA, the CDR3 is TGTGCCAGCAGCCAAGATGGGACAGTTGCAGATACGCAGTATTTT. Amino acids: CASSQDGTVADTQYF.

This clone showed up just once. The J gene is TRBJ2-2, the V gene TRBV5-1, with D perhaps matching TRBD1 (5 bases). Germline V CDR1 and CDR2: SGHRS, YFSETQ. Between the trimmed V and J ends, which lost 0 bases and 0 bases, there was a span of 6 bases. This CDR3 is built from 15 residues. CDR3 sequence (DNA): TGCGCCAGCAGCTTGGCAGGGACGAACACCGGGGAGCTGTTTTTT. Its protein is CASSLAGTNTGELFF.

The V and J genes are TRBV5-1 and TRBJ1-3; TRBD1 agrees at 7 bases. The trim removed 3 bases at V and 0 bases at J, leaving 15 bases unmatched. The CDR3 consists of 19 residues. Germline lookup yields CDR1 SGHRS and CDR2 YFSETQ. CDR3 loop: CASSSKFATGTDSGNTIYF. In DNA form, the CDR3 reads TGCGCCAGCAGCTCAAAGTTCGCGACTGGGACAGACTCTGGAAACACCATATATTTT.

V is TRBV6-1 and J is TRBJ2-7; TRBD2 agrees at 9 bases. There are 17 residues in the CDR3. V lost 3 bases, J lost 1 base, and 10 bases stayed unmatched. Germline assignment: CDR1 MNHNS and CDR2 SASEGT. The CDR3 sequence is CASSDLALAGGSYEQYF. The CDR3 bases are TGTGCCAGCAGTGATCTCGCCCTGGCGGGGGGGTCCTACGAGCAGTACTTC.

CDR3 in DNA: TGTGCCAGCAGCTTACGCGGGACAGGGATGACCGGGGAGCTGTTTTTT. Translation gives CASSLRGTGMTGELFF. The V and J genes are TRBV11-1 and TRBJ2-2; TRBD1 matches 9 bases. Trimming took 2 bases from V and 5 from J; bases not matched to a gene: 6. The length of the CDR3 is 16 residues. Germline loops: CDR1 SGHAT, CDR2 FQDESV (reference sequence).

The V and J genes are TRBV9 and TRBJ1-6, with D tentatively TRBD1 (6 bases). The CDR3 consists of 14 residues. Trimming removed 3 bases from V and 7 bases from J, with 11 bases in between. From germline, CDR1 is SGDLS and CDR2 YYNGEE. The chain's CDR3 is CASSETGSNSPLHF. DNA of the CDR3: TGTGCCAGCAGCGAAACAGGGAGCAATTCACCCCTCCACTTT. The whole variable domain, filled in from reference TRBV9 and TRBJ1-6, reads DSGVTQTPKHLITATGQRVTLRCSPRSGDLSVYWYQQSLDQGLQFLIQYYNGEERAKGNILERFSAQQFPDLHSELNLSSLELGDSALYFCASSETGSNSPLHFGNGTRLTVT.

On this clone: Other DNA sequences in the sample encode the same CDR3. The chain links TRBV9 to TRBJ2-2; no reliable D call. V lost 2 bases and J 4 bases, leaving 6 bases between the germline ends. This CDR3 region has 13 residues. From germline, CDR1 is SGDLS and CDR2 YYNGEE. DNA for the CDR3: TGTGCCAGCAGCGTTTCTATCACCGGGGAGCTGTTTTTT. Encoded protein: CASSVSITGELFF.

As for this clone: Other DNA sequences within the sample encode an identical CDR3. V is TRBV9 and J is TRBJ2-7, with D perhaps matching TRBD1 (6 bases). This CDR3 comprises 13 residues. V lost 2 bases and J lost 1, with 7 bases in between. Germline loops: CDR1 SGDLS, CDR2 YYNGEE. In DNA form, the CDR3 reads TGTGCCAGCAGCGTTGGACAGTCCTACGAGCAGTACTTC. Translating gives CASSVGQSYEQYF.

This rearrangement joins TRBV9 to TRBJ2-1; 7 nucleotides align to TRBD1. The germline CDR1 and CDR2 sequences are SGDLS and YYNGEE. V dropped 0 bases and J dropped 3; count of bases not matched to a gene: 3. The CDR3 runs 15 residues. The CDR3 coding sequence is TGTGCCAGCAGCGTAGCAGGGGGTTTCTACAATGAGCAGTTCTTC. Translation: CASSVAGGFYNEQFF.

The rearrangement joins TRBV7-2 to TRBJ1-2; 10 positions agree with TRBD1. Germline CDR1 SGHTA, CDR2 FQGNSA. The CDR3 consists of 15 residues. The V gene end was trimmed by 5 bases and the J gene end by 8 bases; junction bases not matched to a gene: 11. The CDR3 here is CASSQQPGQGSGYTF. The CDR3 nucleotides read TGTGCCAGCAGCCAACAACCGGGACAGGGGTCCGGCTACACCTTC. The whole variable domain, remainder taken from reference TRBV7-2 and TRBJ1-2, is GAGVSQSPSNKVTEKGKDVELRCDPISGHTALYWYRQSLGQGLEFLIYFQGNSAPDKSGLPSDRFSAERTGGSVSTLTIQRTQQEDSAVYLCASSQQPGQGSGYTFGSGTRLTVV.

The V gene is TRBV27, the J gene TRBJ1-5; 7 bases line up with TRBD1. The V gene's germline CDR1 is MNHEY and CDR2 SMNVEV (reference sequence). V dropped 5 bases and J dropped 3; count of bases not matched to a gene: 10. The CDR3 loop spans 16 amino acids. The CDR3 DNA reads as TGTGCCAGCAGTCGTAAGACAGGGATTAACAATCAGCCCCAGCATTTT. Protein sequence: CASSRKTGINNQPQHF.

The CDR3 DNA reads TGTGCCAGCAGTGGTAGCATATCCTACAATGAGCAGTTCTTC. Amino acid sequence: CASSGSISYNEQFF. This rearrangement joins TRBV2 to TRBJ2-1; the D is unclear. The germline V gene has CDR1 SNHLY and CDR2 FYNNEI. Trimming took 4 bases from V and 1 from J, leaving 8 bases between them. This CDR3 region has 14 residues. The variable domain in full, completed from reference TRBV2 and TRBJ2-1, reads EPEVTQTPSHQVTQMGQEVILRCVPISNHLYFYWYRQILGQKVEFLVSFYNNEISEKSEIFDDQFSVERPDGSNFTLKIRSTKLEDSAMYFCASSGSISYNEQFFGPGTRLTVL.